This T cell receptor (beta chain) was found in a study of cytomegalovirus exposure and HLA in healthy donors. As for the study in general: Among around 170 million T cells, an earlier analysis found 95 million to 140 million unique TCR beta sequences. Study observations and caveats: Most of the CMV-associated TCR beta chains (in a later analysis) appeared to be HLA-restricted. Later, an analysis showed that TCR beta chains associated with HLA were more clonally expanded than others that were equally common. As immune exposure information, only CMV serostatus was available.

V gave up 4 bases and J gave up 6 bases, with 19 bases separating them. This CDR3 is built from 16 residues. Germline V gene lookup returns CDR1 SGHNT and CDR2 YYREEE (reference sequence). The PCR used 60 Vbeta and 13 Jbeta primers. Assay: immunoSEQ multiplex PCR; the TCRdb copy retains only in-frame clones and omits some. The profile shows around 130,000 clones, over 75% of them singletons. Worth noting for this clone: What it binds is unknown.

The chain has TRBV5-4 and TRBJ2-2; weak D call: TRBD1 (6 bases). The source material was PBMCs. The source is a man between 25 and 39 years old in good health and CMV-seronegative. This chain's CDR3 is CASSPTIQGKAGELFF. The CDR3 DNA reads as TGTGCCAGCAGCCCAACAATACAGGGAAAGGCCGGGGAGCTGTTTTTT.